What follows are 32 T cell receptor beta chains derived from one specimen sequenced in a study of CXCR3-negative and CXCR3-positive naive CD8 T cells. Study outcomes and limitations: Hydrophobicity was higher for TRB CDR3s found in CXCR3-positive naive cells than in CXCR3-negative naive cells.

Researchers prepared the TRB cDNA libraries using 5' RACE with UMI labels. TCRdb processed the 5' RACE reads again and assigns one entry to each CDR3 protein, with no DNA. This sample carries about 98,000 distinct CDR3 sequences, with 0.75% to 0.95% going to the ten biggest clones. Which antigens these TCRs recognize remains unknown. The specimen sequenced was naive CXCR3+ CD8+ T cells from blood. Subset in this sample: CD45RO-CCR7+CD27+CD95- naive CD8+ T cells expressing CXCR3 (TNR3+). The receptors here all came from a human donor in good health. Some clones in this sample may be carry-over from other donors' samples.

The chain employs TRBV27 and TRBJ2-2. Looked up from germline, CDR1 is MNHEY and CDR2 is SMNVEV (reference sequence). The CDR3 is 13 amino acids. The CDR3 spells CASSFSNTGELFF.

The CDR3: CSVGGQDAYEQYF. The chain is built from TRBV29-1 and TRBJ2-7; TCRdb's D call, TRBD1, is unchecked because there is no DNA. Germline V lookup: CDR1 SQVTM, CDR2 ANQGSEA. There are 13 residues in the CDR3.

This chain joins TRBV12-5 and TRBJ2-5; TCRdb selects TRBD1, and the lack of DNA leaves this call unchecked. The CDR3 extends over 13 amino acids. Germline V lookup: CDR1 LGHNT, CDR2 FRNRAP. CDR3 sequence: CASSLGGAETQYF.

The V and J genes are TRBV4-1 and TRBJ1-1; TCRdb indicates TRBD1, and absent DNA this call remains unverified. CDR3 length: 15 residues. Germline V gene sequence: CDR1 MGHRA, CDR2 YSYEKL. The CDR3: CASSQETGNRGGAFF.

This sequence joins TRBV29-1 and TRBJ1-1. The V gene's germline CDR1 is SQVTM and CDR2 ANQGSEA. This CDR3 spans 11 amino acids. This CDR3 is CSVDLGTEAFF.

V usage is TRBV4-2 and J usage is TRBJ2-7; TCRdb names TRBD2, which stays unverified in the absence of DNA. Germline CDR1 is LGHNA and CDR2 is YNFKEQ. The CDR3 sequence is 14 residues long. CDR3 in amino acids: CASSHGGAPYEQYF.

The chain links TRBV28 to TRBJ2-5; TCRdb's D call of TRBD1 is untestable without DNA. Germline V CDR1 and CDR2: MDHEN, SYDVKM. The length of the CDR3 is 14 residues. The CDR3 region is CASSRMTGVETPYF.

This chain links TRBV28 with TRBJ2-3. This CDR3 is 14 amino acids long. Germline V gene sequence: CDR1 MDHEN, CDR2 SYDVKM. The CDR3 sequence is CASSLVTSTDTQYF.

The J gene is TRBJ1-1, the V gene TRBV7-3. CDR1 is SGHTA and CDR2 is FQGTGA in the germline V gene. CDR3 size: 14 residues. The CDR3 reads CASSLGARGTEAFF. The full variable domain, rest sourced from reference TRBV7-3 and TRBJ1-1, is GAGVSQTPSNKVTEKGKYVELRCDPISGHTALYWYRQSLGQGPEFLIYFQGTGAADDSGLPNDRFFAVRPEGSVSTLKIQRTERGDSAVYLCASSLGARGTEAFFGQGTRLTVV.

This chain links TRBV20-1 with TRBJ2-1; with no DNA, the TCRdb D assignment of TRBD1 cannot be verified. The CDR3 runs to 16 residues. Germline-derived CDR1 and CDR2 are DFQATT and SNEGSKA (reference sequence). CDR3 in amino acids: CSADQIRDSWYNEQLF.

J is TRBJ2-1 and V is TRBV3-1; the D call of TRBD1 rests on TCRdb alone, since no DNA is present to check it. The CDR3 loop spans 20 amino acids. Germline V gene lookup returns CDR1 LGHDT and CDR2 YNNKEL (reference sequence). The CDR3 reads CASSQERDPGSAGTYNEQFF.

The rearrangement uses TRBV7-6 and TRBJ2-7. This CDR3 comprises 14 residues. Germline V gene data show CDR1 as SGHVS and CDR2 as FNYEAQ. The CDR3 region is CASSLAGRLDEQYF.

The V gene is TRBV6-5, the J gene TRBJ1-2; absent DNA, TCRdb's TRBD1 call cannot be checked. Per the germline V gene, CDR1 is MNHEY and CDR2 is SVGAGI. This CDR3 is 13 amino acids long. The CDR3 sequence: CASSDRGNYGYTF.

The chain combines TRBV11-2 with TRBJ1-1. The CDR3 covers 14 residues. The germline CDR1 and CDR2 sequences are SGHAT and FQNNGV. The CDR3 protein is CASSLDLGNTEAFF.

The V gene is TRBV4-1, the J gene TRBJ1-6. The germline V gene has CDR1 MGHRA and CDR2 YSYEKL. The CDR3 is 15 residues long. CDR3 amino acids: CASSQGRSYNSPLHF.

This rearrangement joins TRBV7-3 to TRBJ2-1; TCRdb names TRBD2, which stays unverified in the absence of DNA. The germline V gene encodes CDR1 SGHTA and CDR2 FQGTGA. The CDR3 is made up of 18 amino acids. CDR3 amino acids: CASSLFRTSGGTYNEQFF.

The rearrangement uses TRBV4-1 and TRBJ1-2; without DNA, the TCRdb call of TRBD1 cannot be checked. The CDR3 has 15 residues. Germline CDR1 is MGHRA and CDR2 is YSYEKL. The CDR3 sequence is CASSPYQGDSDGYTF.

This rearrangement joins TRBV28 to TRBJ2-2; TCRdb outputs TRBD2, but without DNA this stays unchecked. Germline V gene data show CDR1 as MDHEN and CDR2 as SYDVKM. CDR3 length: 16 residues. This CDR3 is CASSPQGGRETGELFF.

V and J are TRBV24-1 and TRBJ1-2. Germline V CDR1 and CDR2: KGHDR, SFDVKD. The CDR3 totals 14 residues. The CDR3 is CATSDSQLHSGYTF.

The J gene is TRBJ1-2, the V gene TRBV7-9. Germline values: CDR1 SEHNR, CDR2 FQNEAQ (reference sequence). This CDR3 is 14 amino acids long. The CDR3 sequence is CASSSWGRIYGYTF. The variable domain in full, with the rest retrieved from reference TRBV7-9 and TRBJ1-2, is DTGVSQNPRHKITKRGQNVTFRCDPISEHNRLYWYRQTLGQGPEFLTYFQNEAQLEKSRLLSDRFSAERPKGSFSTLEIQRTEQGDSAMYLCASSSWGRIYGYTFGSGTRLTVV.

The chain joins TRBV12-3 or TRBV12-4 to TRBJ1-5; TCRdb's D call, TRBD1, is unchecked because there is no DNA. CDR3 length equals 14 residues. The CDR3 protein is CASRRGQGNQPQHF.

The chain uses TRBV2 and TRBJ1-1. The CDR3 extends over 15 amino acids. The germline V gene encodes CDR1 SNHLY and CDR2 FYNNEI. CDR3 in amino acids: CASSEVLRANTEAFF.

V is TRBV13 and J is TRBJ2-1. This CDR3 spans 12 amino acids. Looked up from germline, CDR1 is PRHDT and CDR2 is FYEKMQ (reference sequence). The CDR3 protein is CASSLGSYEQFF.

CDR3 protein: CASSSRTRTTQETQYF. The genes are TRBV12-3 or TRBV12-4 and TRBJ2-5. The CDR3 runs 16 residues.

The chain's CDR3 is CASMGAAPVQNTGELFF. This chain connects TRBV12-3 or TRBV12-4 to TRBJ2-2; the TCRdb D gene call, TRBD1, has no DNA to confirm it. The CDR3 has 17 residues.

The chain has TRBV28 and TRBJ2-1; the D call from TCRdb, TRBD2, cannot be confirmed without DNA. Germline CDR1 reads MDHEN; CDR2 reads SYDVKM. The CDR3 contains 13 residues. The CDR3 loop reads CASGTTLYNEQFF.

The V call is TRBV6-2 or TRBV6-3, the J call TRBJ2-7. This CDR3 has 14 amino acids. CDR1 is MNHEY, CDR2 SVGEGT, per germline. The CDR3: CASSPAGDFYEQYF.

Here the CDR3 reads CANTGQNNQETQYF. This chain links TRBV2 with TRBJ2-5; TCRdb indicates TRBD1, and absent DNA this call remains unverified. Germline values: CDR1 SNHLY, CDR2 FYNNEI. CDR3 length: 14 amino acids.

This chain links TRBV20-1 with TRBJ2-1; TCRdb's D call of TRBD2 is untestable without DNA. CDR3 length equals 15 residues. The germline V gene has CDR1 DFQATT and CDR2 SNEGSKA (reference sequence). CDR3 sequence: CSARHPGLASDEQFF.

V and J are TRBV13 and TRBJ2-5. Germline V gives CDR1 PRHDT, CDR2 FYEKMQ (reference sequence). The CDR3 is 11 amino acids. CDR3 protein: CASSIRETQYF.

The chain carries TRBV28 and TRBJ2-2. Germline V lookup: CDR1 MDHEN, CDR2 SYDVKM. This CDR3 comprises 15 residues. The CDR3 reads CASSLRQWGSGELFF.

CDR3 protein: CASSLEGAIEQYF. The chain recombines TRBV7-9 with TRBJ2-7; TCRdb names TRBD1, which stays unverified in the absence of DNA. The CDR3 runs 13 residues. Germline V CDR1 and CDR2: SEHNR, FQNEAQ (reference sequence).